The next 9 T cell receptor beta chains were all read from a single sample in a study of T-cell reconstitution after alpha-beta-depleted transplantation in children. Using unique molecular identifiers, the investigators prepared the TCRbeta library. TCRdb ran MiXCR on the PCR reads and lists one entry per CDR3 protein. The sample includes about 1,000,000 distinct CDR3 sequences, about 26% of them seen just once. The specimen comprised PBMCs, mostly from graft donor cells, sampled 360 days after TCRalphabeta/CD19-depleted stem cell transplant. The origin of the receptors is a boy under two years old who had a stem cell transplant for SCID, so the T cells may come from the graft donor.

V usage is TRBV27 and J usage is TRBJ2-1; no reliable D call. The germline V and J ends were trimmed by 1 base and 1 base, with 8 bases remaining between them. Germline V gene lookup returns CDR1 MNHEY and CDR2 SMNVEV (reference sequence). The CDR3 extends over 15 amino acids. The CDR3 loop reads CASSLLRSSYNEQFF. In nucleotides, the CDR3 is TGTGCCAGCAGTTTATTGAGGTCATCCTACAATGAGCAGTTCTTC.

The rearrangement uses TRBV24-1 and TRBJ2-3; 10 positions agree with TRBD1. This CDR3 is 15 amino acids long. CDR1 is KGHDR, CDR2 SFDVKD, per germline. Losses at the gene ends were 6 bases for V and 5 bases for J; bases not matched to a gene: 7. CDR3: CATSPRTGGIDTQYF. The CDR3 DNA sequence: TGTGCCACCAGTCCCCGGACAGGGGGAATAGATACGCAGTATTTT.

This clonotype was found many times. V and J are TRBV10-3 and TRBJ2-5; 11 bases line up with TRBD1. The CDR3 contains 14 residues. The V gene end was trimmed by 4 bases and the J gene end by 4 bases; junction bases not matched to a gene: 2. CDR1 is ENHRY, CDR2 SYGVKD, per germline. CDR3 sequence reads: CAISVGTGGETQYF. Here the CDR3 DNA reads TGTGCCATCAGTGTTGGGACAGGGGGAGAGACCCAGTACTTC.

The chain joins TRBV7-2 to TRBJ2-7; 8 bases fit TRBD1. The length of the CDR3 is 15 residues. Trimming at V came to 5 bases and at J to 0 bases, leaving 6 bases not matched to a gene. CDR1 and CDR2 from the germline V gene are SGHTA and FQGNSA. The CDR3 region is CASSQGQVPSYEQYF. DNA for the CDR3: TGTGCCAGCAGCCAGGGACAGGTCCCCTCCTACGAGCAGTACTTC. The complete variable domain, with remaining parts taken from reference TRBV7-2 and TRBJ2-7, reads GAGVSQSPSNKVTEKGKDVELRCDPISGHTALYWYRQSLGQGLEFLIYFQGNSAPDKSGLPSDRFSAERTGGSVSTLTIQRTQQEDSAVYLCASSQGQVPSYEQYFGPGTRLTVT.

The J gene is TRBJ2-1, the V gene TRBV29-1; the D gene could be TRBD1 or TRBD2 (6 bases each). Germline CDR1 reads SQVTM; CDR2 reads ANQGSEA. The CDR3 runs to 14 residues. Trimming removed 8 bases from V and 2 bases from J, with 16 bases in between. The CDR3 reads CSSPGALAYNEQFF. The CDR3 DNA reads TGCAGCTCCCCGGGGGCCCTGGCCTACAATGAGCAGTTCTTC.

The chain links TRBV3-1 to TRBJ2-1; 16 bases match TRBD2. Germline loops: CDR1 LGHDT, CDR2 YNNKEL (reference sequence). The ends lost 3 bases at V and 4 bases at J; junction bases unmatched: 3. There are 17 residues in the CDR3. The CDR3 is CASSHGTSGGVYNEQFF. The DNA of the CDR3 is TGTGCCAGCAGCCACGGGACTAGCGGGGGGGTATACAATGAGCAGTTCTTC.

The V call is TRBV5-1, the J call TRBJ2-3; tentatively, D is TRBD1 (5 bases). The CDR3 is made up of 17 amino acids. The germline V and J ends were trimmed by 0 bases and 4 bases, with 18 bases remaining between them. Germline V gene lookup returns CDR1 SGHRS and CDR2 YFSETQ. Here the CDR3 reads CASSLGGAQIGPDTQYF. DNA of the CDR3: TGCGCCAGCAGCTTGGGTGGGGCCCAGATAGGGCCAGATACGCAGTATTTT. Full variable domain (rest looked up from reference TRBV5-1 and TRBJ2-3): KAGVTQTPRYLIKTRGQQVTLSCSPISGHRSVSWYQQTPGQGLQFLFEYFSETQRNKGNFPGRFSGRQFSNSRSEMNVSTLELGDSALYLCASSLGGAQIGPDTQYFGPGTRLTVL.

The chain has TRBV15 and TRBJ2-5; TRBD2 is a possible D gene (6 bases). This CDR3 comprises 15 residues. Germline CDR1 and CDR2: LNHNV and YYDKDF (reference sequence). Trimming left V 0 bases short and J 2 bases short, with 10 bases between. The DNA for the CDR3 is TGTGCCACCAGCAGAGATCTTGGGGGGCAAGAGACCCAGTACTTC. This gives the protein CATSRDLGGQETQYF.

The chain couples TRBV12-3 or TRBV12-4 to TRBJ2-2, with 8 bases lining up with TRBD1. The V and J ends lost 5 bases and 2 bases, in that order; junction bases with no gene match: 7. This CDR3 comprises 16 residues. The CDR3 DNA reads TGTGCCAGCAGTCACCGGGACAGGATAAACACCGGGGAGCTGTTTTTT. It specifies CASSHRDRINTGELFF.